This TCR beta chain was obtained from a study of blood T cell repertoires in COVID-19. Germline V gene data show CDR1 as PRHDT and CDR2 as FYEKMQ (reference sequence). Trimming shortened V by 0 bases and J by 3 bases, and 11 bases separated the two germline ends. The CDR3 contains 15 residues. TCRdb's copy holds only in-frame clones and misses some; the assay was immunoSEQ multiplex PCR. The data hold nearly 200,000 clones, with approximately 84% observed a single time. The TCR comes from a human donor with acute or convalescent COVID-19. The donor label of this sample is uncertain. The specimen was peripheral blood. The chain joins TRBV13 to TRBJ1-1, with D perhaps matching TRBD1 (6 bases). CDR3 region: CASSLGGRGDTEAFF. The DNA of the CDR3 is TGTGCCAGCAGCTTAGGCGGCAGGGGAGACACTGAAGCTTTCTTT.